These 24 T cell receptor beta chains were sequenced from one sample in a study of shared clonotypes between healthy human individuals. Clones were read by immunoSEQ multiplex PCR, and TCRdb kept only the in-frame ones, dropping some. Among some 700,000 clones listed, roughly 88% were seen once. The sequencing input was memory CD8+ T cells from PBMCs. Subset given: CD45RO+ cells pooled with CCR7-negative TemRA cells. The receptors originated from a man younger than 35 in good health. Some clones in this sample may be carry-over from other donors' samples.

V gene TRBV7-8 combines with J gene TRBJ2-7; 8 bases are shared with TRBD1. V shed 3 bases, J shed 1 base, and the junction held 5 bases outside the gene matches. The CDR3 loop spans 15 amino acids. Germline V gives CDR1 SGHVS, CDR2 FQNEAQ. Here the CDR3 DNA reads TGTGCCAGCAGCTTCCGGGACAGGATATCCTACGAGCAGTACTTC. Protein product: CASSFRDRISYEQYF.

The V gene is TRBV5-1, the J gene TRBJ2-1, with D perhaps TRBD2 (5 bases). The CDR3 covers 14 residues. Germline CDR1 reads SGHRS; CDR2 reads YFSETQ. V lost 2 bases and J 7 bases, leaving 13 bases between the germline ends. In DNA, the CDR3 is TGCGCCAGCAGCTTACCCTCCGGCGGGAATGAGCAGTTCTTC. Its protein is CASSLPSGGNEQFF.

This chain uses TRBV27 with TRBJ2-7, with 12 bases that match TRBD2. The CDR3 extends over 15 amino acids. Trimming at V came to 8 bases and at J to 7 bases, leaving 12 bases not matched to a gene. Germline CDR1 is MNHEY and CDR2 is SMNVEV (reference sequence). CDR3 sequence (DNA): TGTGCCAGCGCACGGACTAGCGGGAAACGCTGGGAGCAGTACTTC. It yields the protein CASARTSGKRWEQYF.

This clone is a singleton in its sample. The genes are TRBV27 and TRBJ2-2, with 8 bases aligning to TRBD1. The ends lost 1 base at V and 3 bases at J; junction bases unmatched: 10. Germline loops: CDR1 MNHEY, CDR2 SMNVEV (reference sequence). The CDR3 length is 18 residues. Written as DNA, the CDR3 is TGTGCCAGCAGTTTATGGACAGGGCGGGAAGTCGACACCGGGGAGCTGTTTTTT. Amino acids: CASSLWTGREVDTGELFF.

CDR3 in DNA: TGTGCCAGTAGCGGACTAGCGGGAGGCCCGCAGTTCTTC. As protein: CASSGLAGGPQFF. The chain uses TRBV19 and TRBJ2-1; 14 bases align to TRBD2. Germline V gene lookup returns CDR1 LNHDA and CDR2 SQIVND (reference sequence). The CDR3 loop spans 13 amino acids. J was trimmed by 12 bases and V by 6 bases; bases with no gene match: 4. The whole variable domain, filled in from reference TRBV19 and TRBJ2-1, reads DGGITQSPKYLFRKEGQNVTLSCEQNLNHDAMYWYRQDPGQGLRLIYYSQIVNDFQKGDIAEGYSVSREKKESFPLTVTSAQKNPTAFYLCASSGLAGGPQFFGPGTRLTVL.

J is TRBJ1-3 and V is TRBV19; D is uncertain. V was shortened by 6 bases and J by 4 bases, with 13 bases between the two germline ends. Germline CDR1 and CDR2: LNHDA and SQIVND (reference sequence). CDR3 length equals 14 residues. The CDR3, as DNA: TGTGCCAGTAGATCGGACCTGGGGGGAAACACCATATATTTT. Translating gives CASRSDLGGNTIYF.

J is TRBJ2-7 and V is TRBV14; D call uncertain. Germline assignment: CDR1 SGHDN and CDR2 FVKESK. V gave up 1 base and J gave up 5 bases, with 9 bases separating them. CDR3 length: 13 amino acids. CDR3 bases: TGTGCCAGCAGCCAAGTTGGCAGCCACGAGCAGTACTTC. It translates to CASSQVGSHEQYF.

This clone came up once. The chain employs TRBV14 and TRBJ2-1; D uncertain. Trimming took 1 base from V and 10 from J, leaving 11 bases between them. This CDR3 spans 13 amino acids. Germline loops: CDR1 SGHDN, CDR2 FVKESK. The chain's CDR3 is CASSQGFPGEQFF. CDR3 coding DNA: TGTGCCAGCAGCCAAGGTTTCCCTGGCGAGCAGTTCTTC.

The CDR3: CASSIVSGAYEQYF. In DNA, the CDR3 is TGTGCCAGTAGTATAGTTAGCGGAGCCTACGAGCAGTACTTC. The chain couples TRBV19 to TRBJ2-7; maybe TRBD2 (6 bases). Germline lookup yields CDR1 LNHDA and CDR2 SQIVND (reference sequence). The CDR3 has 14 residues. V lost 1 base to trimming and J lost 2 bases, with 9 bases between them.

J is TRBJ2-1 and V is TRBV7-8; TRBD1 or TRBD2 may be the D gene (6 bases each). The CDR3 extends over 14 amino acids. Germline CDR1 and CDR2: SGHVS and FQNEAQ. V was pared by 7 bases and J by 4 bases, with 14 bases between. Here the CDR3 DNA reads TGTGCCAGCAATACTCAGGGGACTTACAATGAGCAGTTCTTC. Its translation is CASNTQGTYNEQFF. Full variable domain (missing parts from reference TRBV7-8 and TRBJ2-1): GAGVSQSPRYKVAKRGQDVALRCDPISGHVSLFWYQQALGQGPEFLTYFQNEAQLDKSGLPSDRFFAERPEGSVSTLKIQRTQQEDSAVYLCASNTQGTYNEQFFGPGTRLTVL.

This clone was detected a few times. The CDR3 DNA is TGTGCCAGCAACTTCTGGAACACTGAAGCTTTCTTT. Translation gives CASNFWNTEAFF. V and J are TRBV2 and TRBJ1-1; D is uncertain. Germline V gene sequence: CDR1 SNHLY, CDR2 FYNNEI. V was cut by 7 bases and J by 1 base, with 7 bases left in between. The length of the CDR3 is 12 residues.

V and J are TRBV14 and TRBJ1-1, with D uncertain. Trimming shortened V by 3 bases and J by 6 bases, and 11 bases separated the two germline ends. The CDR3 length is 13 residues. Germline loops: CDR1 SGHDN, CDR2 FVKESK. The CDR3 is CASSHKGGAEAFF. The CDR3 nucleotides are TGTGCCAGCAGCCACAAGGGTGGGGCTGAAGCTTTCTTT. The variable domain in full, with the rest retrieved from reference TRBV14 and TRBJ1-1, is EAGVTQFPSHSVIEKGQTVTLRCDPISGHDNLYWYRRVMGKEIKFLLHFVKESKQDESGMPNNRFLAERTGGTYSTLKVQPAELEDSGVYFCASSHKGGAEAFFGQGTRLTVV.

The chain has TRBV28 and TRBJ2-2, with D perhaps TRBD1 (6 bases). V was clipped by 6 bases and J by 2 bases, with 10 bases between them. The V gene's germline CDR1 is MDHEN and CDR2 SYDVKM. The CDR3 is made up of 14 amino acids. The CDR3 coding sequence is TGTGCCAGCAGAGAGACAGGAAACACCGGGGAGCTGTTTTTT. It yields the protein CASRETGNTGELFF.

J is TRBJ2-5 and V is TRBV30; D is ambiguous. Between the trimmed V and J ends, which lost 0 bases and 5 bases, there was a span of 13 bases. Germline V CDR1 and CDR2: GTSNPN, SVGIG (reference sequence). The CDR3 is 14 residues long. The CDR3 protein is CAWSVPRLEETQYF. For the CDR3, the DNA is TGTGCCTGGAGTGTACCCCGCCTCGAGGAGACCCAGTACTTC.

J is TRBJ2-3 and V is TRBV28; 8 bases fit TRBD2. V was pared by 3 bases and J by 8 bases, with 4 bases of the junction left unmatched. The CDR3 is made up of 13 amino acids. The germline V gene encodes CDR1 MDHEN and CDR2 SYDVKM. The CDR3, as DNA: TGTGCCAGCAGTTTGACGGGAGGGCGTACGCAGTATTTT. Its protein product is CASSLTGGRTQYF.

The chain couples TRBV7-9 to TRBJ2-1; D is uncertain. The CDR3 consists of 16 residues. Germline V gene sequence: CDR1 SEHNR, CDR2 FQNEAQ (reference sequence). V lost 1 base, J lost 0 bases, and 10 bases lay in between. This CDR3 is CASSLVGQISYNEQFF. The CDR3 nucleotides read TGTGCCAGCAGCTTAGTGGGTCAGATCTCCTACAATGAGCAGTTCTTC.

V usage is TRBV9 and J usage is TRBJ2-1; possible D gene TRBD2, 5 bases. This CDR3 has 15 residues. The ends were cut back, 0 bases at V and 5 bases at J, with 12 bases in the middle. CDR1 and CDR2 from the germline V gene are SGDLS and YYNGEE. The CDR3 nucleotides are TGTGCCAGCAGCGTAGCTACTAGGATGGACAATGAGCAGTTCTTC. Amino acids: CASSVATRMDNEQFF.

This chain connects TRBV5-6 to TRBJ1-2; D uncertain. This CDR3 contains 14 residues. Trimming took off 4 bases at V and 1 base at J, with 11 bases between the two ends. The germline CDR1 and CDR2 sequences are SGHDT and YYEEEE. The CDR3 loop reads CASSPPGSNYGYTF. The CDR3 bases are TGTGCCAGCAGCCCCCCCGGGAGTAACTATGGCTACACCTTC.

This sequence joins TRBV4-1 and TRBJ2-3; a weak D match, TRBD2 (5 bases). The CDR3 is made up of 16 amino acids. V lost 1 base and J 5 bases, leaving 16 bases between the germline ends. Per germline, CDR1 MGHRA and CDR2 YSYEKL. In DNA form, the CDR3 reads TGCGCCAGCAGCCAAGTTTGGTCTAGCCTAATAGATACGCAGTATTTT. Translation: CASSQVWSSLIDTQYF.

V usage is TRBV29-1 and J usage is TRBJ2-1; TRBD2 might be the D (6 bases). Trimming stripped 6 bases from V and 0 bases from J, with 12 bases between. The CDR3 contains 14 residues. Germline CDR1 and CDR2: SQVTM and ANQGSEA. The CDR3 nucleotides are TGCAGCGTCCGGCGGGAAACCTCCTACAATGAGCAGTTCTTC. Translating gives CSVRRETSYNEQFF.

This clone was seen once. The chain is built from TRBV27 and TRBJ2-7; TRBD1 is a possible D gene (6 bases). The CDR3 is 14 amino acids. Germline V lookup: CDR1 MNHEY, CDR2 SMNVEV (reference sequence). Deletions cut 6 bases from V and 5 bases from J, with 17 bases between. This chain's CDR3 is CASSRPAQGDEQYF. The CDR3 DNA is TGTGCCAGCAGCCGGCCAGCACAGGGCGACGAGCAGTACTTC.

The genes are TRBV7-2 and TRBJ2-7, with a possible D match to TRBD1 (6 bases). Looked up from germline, CDR1 is SGHTA and CDR2 is FQGNSA. V gave up 2 bases and J gave up 2 bases, with 13 bases separating them. The length of the CDR3 is 15 residues. CDR3 sequence (DNA): TGTGCCAGCAGCTTAATTACAGGGTCCACCTACGAGCAGTACTTC. Its protein is CASSLITGSTYEQYF.

DNA of the CDR3: TGTGCCAGCAAGGGGACACCGTTGAACACCGGGGAGCTGTTTTTT. Encoded protein: CASKGTPLNTGELFF. The chain couples TRBV6-5 to TRBJ2-2; maybe TRBD1 (6 bases). The V end lost 7 bases, the J end lost 1 base, and 13 bases lay between the germline ends. In germline, CDR1 is MNHEY, CDR2 SVGAGI. The CDR3 is made up of 15 amino acids.

V and J are TRBV27 and TRBJ2-1; 12 bases match TRBD2. Germline CDR1 and CDR2: MNHEY and SMNVEV (reference sequence). The V and J ends lost 4 bases and 8 bases, in that order; junction bases with no gene match: 15. The CDR3 consists of 18 residues. The CDR3 DNA reads as TGTGCCAGCAGTTCCCCGTTGACTAGCGGGAGCCCATCGGATGAGCAGTTCTTC. The encoded protein is CASSSPLTSGSPSDEQFF.